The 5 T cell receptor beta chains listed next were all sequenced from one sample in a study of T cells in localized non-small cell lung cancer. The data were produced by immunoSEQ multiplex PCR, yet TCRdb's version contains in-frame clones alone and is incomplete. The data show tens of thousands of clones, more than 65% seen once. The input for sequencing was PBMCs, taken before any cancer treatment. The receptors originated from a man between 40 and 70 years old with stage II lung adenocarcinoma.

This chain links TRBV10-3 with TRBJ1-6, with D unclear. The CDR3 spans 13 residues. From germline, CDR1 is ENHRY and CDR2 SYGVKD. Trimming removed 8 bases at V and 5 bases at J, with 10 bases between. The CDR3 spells CAIGPDNNSPLHF. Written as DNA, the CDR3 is TGTGCCATCGGGCCTGATAATAATTCACCCCTCCACTTT.

The CDR3 DNA reads as TGTGCTAGTGGTTTGGGCCCGACTAGCGGGGGCTACGAGCAGTACTTC. The encoded protein is CASGLGPTSGGYEQYF. The rearrangement joins TRBV12-5 to TRBJ2-7, with 12 bases aligning to TRBD2. Per germline, CDR1 LGHNT and CDR2 FRNRAP. The CDR3 spans 16 residues. The J segment lost 3 bases and the V segment lost 1 base, leaving 4 bases of the junction unmatched.

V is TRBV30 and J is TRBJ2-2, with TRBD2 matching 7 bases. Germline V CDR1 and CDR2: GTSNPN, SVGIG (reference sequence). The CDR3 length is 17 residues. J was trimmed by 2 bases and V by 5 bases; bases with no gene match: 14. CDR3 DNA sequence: TGTGCCTGGGCCCGCCTTGGGGCGGGGGATAACACCGGGGAGCTGTTTTTT. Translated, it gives CAWARLGAGDNTGELFF.

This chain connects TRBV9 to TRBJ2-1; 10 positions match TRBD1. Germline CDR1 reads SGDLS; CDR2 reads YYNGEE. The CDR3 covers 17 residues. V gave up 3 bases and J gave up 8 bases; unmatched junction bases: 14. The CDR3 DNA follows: TGTGCCAGCAGCGCCCTTTCCCGGGACAGGGGATTCCATGAGCAGTTCTTC. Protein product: CASSALSRDRGFHEQFF.

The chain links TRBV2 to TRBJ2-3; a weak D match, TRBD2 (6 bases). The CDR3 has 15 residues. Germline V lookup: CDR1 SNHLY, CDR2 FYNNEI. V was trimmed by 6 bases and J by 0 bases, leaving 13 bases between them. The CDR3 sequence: CASSGRSGSTDTQYF. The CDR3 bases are TGTGCCAGCAGCGGTCGGAGCGGGAGCACAGATACGCAGTATTTT.